These 30 T cell receptor beta chains were all obtained from the same sample, sequenced in a study of PD-L1 blockade in urothelial cancer. Time point defined: peripheral blood 6 weeks after treatment start. Here immunoSEQ multiplex PCR was the method, and the copy in TCRdb shows in-frame clones only, minus some. Of around 41,000 clones listed, approximately 83% are singletons. This specimen was PBMCs, taken around atezolizumab (anti-PD-L1) treatment. These receptors were taken from a man aged 60 to 69 with urothelial cancer.

The chain joins TRBV9 to TRBJ2-3; no clear D gene. Germline CDR1 and CDR2: SGDLS and YYNGEE. This CDR3 has 14 residues. The V end lost 4 bases, the J end lost 3 bases, and 12 bases lay between the germline ends. The CDR3 bases are TGTGCCAGCAGCTCTGCGGTAACGACAGATACGCAGTATTTT. This encodes CASSSAVTTDTQYF.

This chain uses TRBV5-1 with TRBJ1-5, with 10 positions matching TRBD1. This CDR3 contains 16 residues. Per germline, CDR1 SGHRS and CDR2 YFSETQ. V trimming: 0 bases; J trimming: 5 bases; junction bases outside the gene matches: 5. CDR3 in amino acids: CASSLEGQGSHQPQHF. Here the CDR3 DNA reads TGCGCCAGCAGCTTGGAGGGACAGGGGTCACATCAGCCCCAGCATTTT.

The genes are TRBV7-9 and TRBJ2-5; a possible D gene is TRBD1 (5 bases). The V gene lost 3 bases and the J gene lost 2 bases, with 16 bases spanning the gap. The CDR3 extends over 16 amino acids. Germline CDR1 SEHNR, CDR2 FQNEAQ (reference sequence). The CDR3 nucleotides read TGTGCCAGCAGCTTCCTCGTACTCCAGGGACAAGAGACCCAGTACTTC. It encodes CASSFLVLQGQETQYF.

J is TRBJ1-2 and V is TRBV7-6, with D maybe TRBD1 (5 bases). Germline V gene lookup returns CDR1 SGHVS and CDR2 FNYEAQ. V was pared by 5 bases and J by 8 bases, with 18 bases between. The CDR3 covers 14 residues. This CDR3 is CASSPSSGTMGYTF. In nucleotides, the CDR3 is TGTGCCAGCAGCCCCTCAAGCGGGACGATGGGCTACACCTTC.

The gene calls are TRBV28 and TRBJ1-1; the match to TRBD1 covers 8 bases. After removal of 5 bases from V and 4 bases from J, the junction contained 9 bases not matched to a gene. The CDR3 runs to 15 residues. Germline values: CDR1 MDHEN, CDR2 SYDVKM. CDR3 protein: CASSTEQGVSTEAFF. CDR3 coding DNA: TGTGCCAGCAGTACAGAACAGGGGGTGAGCACTGAAGCTTTCTTT.

This clone was recorded once. V usage is TRBV27 and J usage is TRBJ1-1; possibly TRBD1 for D (6 bases). Germline V gene lookup returns CDR1 MNHEY and CDR2 SMNVEV (reference sequence). This CDR3 is 14 amino acids long. Trimming took 7 bases from V and 1 from J, leaving 13 bases between them. The CDR3 DNA follows: TGTGCCAGCACCAGAGGGGGGGCGAACACTGAAGCTTTCTTT. It yields the protein CASTRGGANTEAFF.

The genes are TRBV5-1 and TRBJ1-1, with D hard to call. Trimming left V 3 bases short and J 3 bases short, with 12 bases between. The CDR3 length is 14 residues. The germline V gene has CDR1 SGHRS and CDR2 YFSETQ. In DNA, the CDR3 is TGCGCCAGCAGCTATAACACAAAAGACACTGAAGCTTTCTTT. This translates into CASSYNTKDTEAFF.

The J gene is TRBJ2-3, the V gene TRBV11-2, with 8 bases that match TRBD2. CDR3 length equals 15 residues. Germline lookup yields CDR1 SGHAT and CDR2 FQNNGV. The ends lost 2 bases at V and 1 base at J; junction bases unmatched: 2. This CDR3 reads CASSLFGGGTDTQYF. For the CDR3, the DNA is TGTGCCAGCAGCTTATTCGGGGGGGGCACAGATACGCAGTATTTT.

This clone was recorded once. The rearrangement links TRBV28 to TRBJ1-1, with TRBD1 matching 8 bases. Germline V gives CDR1 MDHEN, CDR2 SYDVKM. The CDR3 is 15 amino acids. The V gene end was trimmed by 5 bases and the J gene end by 0 bases; junction bases not matched to a gene: 5. The CDR3 DNA reads as TGTGCCAGCAGTCCTTCGACAGGGGTGAACACTGAAGCTTTCTTT. It is translated as CASSPSTGVNTEAFF.

The rearrangement links TRBV7-2 to TRBJ2-7, with D perhaps matching TRBD1 (6 bases). The V and J ends lost 1 base and 7 bases respectively, with 20 bases between them. Looked up from germline, CDR1 is SGHTA and CDR2 is FQGNSA. This CDR3 has 16 amino acids. The CDR3 DNA reads as TGTGCCAGCAGCTTAGATTGGGGGCAGTCCCTACGAGAGCAGTACTTC. Residues: CASSLDWGQSLREQYF.

This chain links TRBV7-2 with TRBJ2-5, with 7 bases lining up with TRBD2. V dropped 0 bases and J dropped 11; count of bases not matched to a gene: 9. This CDR3 has 14 residues. The V gene's germline CDR1 is SGHTA and CDR2 FQGNSA. CDR3 coding DNA: TGTGCCAGCAGCTTAGCTCGGTCCGGGGGGTCGCAGTACTTC. It codes for CASSLARSGGSQYF.

V is TRBV4-1 and J is TRBJ2-7; weak D call: TRBD1 (5 bases). The CDR3 sequence is 15 residues long. CDR1 MGHRA and CDR2 YSYEKL come from the germline V gene. V shed 1 base and J shed 7 bases, with 17 bases lying between them. CDR3: CASSQVPSGLGEQYF. CDR3 sequence (DNA): TGCGCCAGCAGCCAAGTACCTTCAGGGCTGGGTGAGCAGTACTTC.

CDR3 protein: CASRGTGRNYGYTF. The CDR3 DNA reads TGTGCCAGCAGGGGGACAGGGAGGAACTATGGCTACACCTTC. The rearrangement joins TRBV6-5 to TRBJ1-2, with TRBD1 matching over 9 bases. The V gene end was trimmed by 6 bases and the J gene end by 2 bases; junction bases not matched to a gene: 4. CDR1 is MNHEY, CDR2 SVGAGI, per germline. There are 14 residues in the CDR3.

Concerning this clone itself: The sample has other DNA sequences that encode this CDR3 too. This chain connects TRBV7-9 to TRBJ2-4; D is perhaps TRBD1 (6 bases). In germline, CDR1 is SEHNR, CDR2 FQNEAQ (reference sequence). CDR3 length: 16 amino acids. V lost 3 bases to trimming and J lost 0 bases, with 12 bases between them. CDR3: CASSFPGQRAKNIQYF. The CDR3 region has the DNA TGTGCCAGCAGCTTTCCGGGACAAAGAGCCAAAAACATTCAGTACTTC.

This CDR3 reads CASGLEPGGDGYTF. The DNA for the CDR3 is TGTGCTAGTGGTTTGGAGCCAGGGGGAGACGGCTACACCTTC. The chain links TRBV12-5 to TRBJ1-2, with 7 bases fitting TRBD1. V gave up 1 base and J gave up 8 bases; unmatched junction bases: 7. Germline V gene data show CDR1 as LGHNT and CDR2 as FRNRAP. The CDR3 contains 14 residues.

V and J are TRBV7-9 and TRBJ1-1; 7 bases line up with TRBD1. Germline CDR1 SEHNR, CDR2 FQNEAQ (reference sequence). Unmatched junction bases numbered 9, after V lost 5 bases and J lost 6 bases. The CDR3 is made up of 14 amino acids. The chain's CDR3 is CASSQGVGIAEAFF. The CDR3 bases are TGTGCCAGCAGCCAGGGGGTAGGTATCGCTGAAGCTTTCTTT.

The V call is TRBV14, the J call TRBJ1-2, with D perhaps matching TRBD1 (5 bases). CDR1 SGHDN and CDR2 FVKESK come from the germline V gene. V lost 5 bases, J lost 1 base, and 8 bases lay in between. This CDR3 comprises 13 residues. The CDR3 loop is CASSLGVNYGYTF. CDR3 DNA sequence: TGTGCCAGCAGCTTAGGGGTTAACTATGGCTACACCTTC.

Comment on this clone: This same CDR3 is encoded by further DNA sequences in the sample. The chain joins TRBV18 to TRBJ2-1; TRBD1 matches 11 bases. V lost 3 bases and J lost 0; bases outside the gene matches: 1. The CDR3 loop spans 16 amino acids. Germline V gene data show CDR1 as KGHSH and CDR2 as LQKENI. In nucleotides, the CDR3 is TGTGCCAGCTCACCGGGACAGGGGGACTCCTACAATGAGCAGTTCTTC. This gives the protein CASSPGQGDSYNEQFF.

This rearrangement joins TRBV6-1 to TRBJ2-7, with unresolved D. CDR1 is MNHNS, CDR2 SASEGT, per germline. The CDR3 is 13 amino acids. Trimming took off 1 base at V and 5 bases at J, with 9 bases between the two ends. The CDR3: CASSEVVGDEQYF. The CDR3 region has the DNA TGTGCCAGCAGTGAAGTAGTTGGAGACGAGCAGTACTTC.

This clone was observed a handful of times. The chain uses TRBV5-1 and TRBJ1-2; TRBD1 agrees at 10 bases. Trimming took 2 bases from V and 7 from J; bases not matched to a gene: 5. The CDR3 totals 14 residues. Germline loops: CDR1 SGHRS, CDR2 YFSETQ. The CDR3 protein is CASSFDRGPGGYTF. The DNA of the CDR3 is TGCGCCAGCAGCTTCGACAGGGGGCCTGGTGGCTACACCTTC.

This clone was seen more than once but under ten times. The chain uses TRBV6-4 and TRBJ1-1; 11 nucleotides line up with TRBD1. The CDR3 covers 14 residues. With 2 bases clipped from V and 4 bases from J, the junction kept 0 bases outside the gene matches. Germline V lookup: CDR1 MRHNA, CDR2 SNTAGT. The DNA for the CDR3 is TGTGCCAGCAGTGACGGGACAGGGGGCACTGAAGCTTTCTTT. It encodes CASSDGTGGTEAFF.

The chain carries TRBV28 and TRBJ1-2; D not resolved. V shed 3 bases and J shed 3 bases, with 11 bases lying between them. The CDR3 loop spans 14 amino acids. The germline CDR1 and CDR2 sequences are MDHEN and SYDVKM. The CDR3 loop reads CASSLEAIHYGYTF. CDR3 in DNA: TGTGCCAGCAGTTTGGAGGCCATACACTATGGCTACACCTTC.

V is TRBV7-2 and J is TRBJ1-1; TRBD1 might be the D (5 bases). Germline-derived CDR1 and CDR2 are SGHTA and FQGNSA. CDR3 length: 16 residues. Trimming removed 5 bases from V and 1 base from J, with 17 bases in between. In nucleotides, the CDR3 is TGTGCCAGCAGCCACCAGTCAGGGTTTGAGAACACTGAAGCTTTCTTT. It translates to CASSHQSGFENTEAFF.

The chain carries TRBV19 and TRBJ1-5; 8 bases align to TRBD1. The germline CDR1 and CDR2 sequences are LNHDA and SQIVND (reference sequence). CDR3 length equals 13 residues. The junction had 5 bases not matched to a gene; V was cut back by 6 bases and J by 7 bases. CDR3 nucleotides: TGTGCCAGTAGCCCCAGGGGGCACCAGCCCCAGCATTTT. This sequence encodes CASSPRGHQPQHF.

A word on this clone: Different DNA sequences within this sample yield the same CDR3. The chain uses TRBV19 and TRBJ1-2; a weak D match, TRBD1 (5 bases). Germline CDR1 LNHDA, CDR2 SQIVND (reference sequence). This CDR3 has 13 amino acids. Deletions cut 8 bases from V and 6 bases from J, with 16 bases between. Here the CDR3 DNA reads TGTGCCAGTGGGACGGGGGGGATCGATGGCTACACCTTC. Protein sequence: CASGTGGIDGYTF.

This clone appeared a single time. The J gene is TRBJ1-5, the V gene TRBV5-6; D may be TRBD1 (6 bases). CDR1 SGHDT and CDR2 YYEEEE come from the germline V gene. The CDR3 is 16 amino acids. V lost 1 base and J 11 bases, leaving 22 bases between the germline ends. The CDR3 sequence: CASSLHGAEGRGTQHF. The CDR3 region has the DNA TGTGCCAGCAGCTTGCATGGGGCGGAGGGGAGGGGGACCCAGCATTTT.

CDR3: CASSLSDGGYTF. Here the CDR3 DNA reads TGTGCCAGCAGCCTGTCCGATGGCGGCTACACCTTC. The V gene is TRBV6-5, the J gene TRBJ1-2; D is unclear. Trimming shortened V by 6 bases and J by 8 bases, and 13 bases separated the two germline ends. The CDR3 extends over 12 amino acids. CDR1 and CDR2 (germline): MNHEY, SVGAGI.

The chain uses TRBV2 and TRBJ1-2, with 11 bases identical to TRBD1. This CDR3 region has 14 residues. Germline CDR1 and CDR2: SNHLY and FYNNEI. The V and J ends lost 9 bases and 2 bases, in that order; junction bases with no gene match: 5. The CDR3 here is CASGQGALNYGYTF. The CDR3 bases are TGTGCCAGTGGACAGGGGGCGTTGAACTATGGCTACACCTTC. Full variable domain (rest looked up from reference TRBV2 and TRBJ1-2): EPEVTQTPSHQVTQMGQEVILRCVPISNHLYFYWYRQILGQKVEFLVSFYNNEISEKSEIFDDQFSVERPDGSNFTLKIRSTKLEDSAMYFCASGQGALNYGYTFGSGTRLTVV.

This chain uses TRBV5-5 with TRBJ1-3, with D unclear. The CDR3 contains 14 residues. V was clipped by 5 bases and J by 4 bases, with 13 bases between them. The germline CDR1 and CDR2 sequences are SGHKS and YYEKEE (reference sequence). The CDR3: CASSFGPRGNTIYF. The CDR3 coding sequence is TGTGCCAGCAGTTTTGGGCCAAGGGGAAACACCATATATTTT.

The V and J genes are TRBV5-4 and TRBJ1-2; the D is unclear. The germline V gene has CDR1 SGHNT and CDR2 YYREEE (reference sequence). The CDR3 consists of 13 residues. V lost 2 bases to trimming and J lost 4 bases, with 9 bases between them. DNA for the CDR3: TGTGCCAGCAGCTTCGGAGTCAGCTATGGCTACACCTTC. Amino acids: CASSFGVSYGYTF.